Described below is a single T cell receptor (beta chain) sequence and its context. Its antigen is as yet unknown. This CDR3 comprises 13 residues. Germline V gene data show CDR1 as SGHRS and CDR2 as YFSETQ. Trimming cost V 2 bases and J 3 bases; bases outside gene matches: 1. These data come from a study of cytomegalovirus exposure and HLA in healthy donors. The study, taken as a whole, reports: In a later analysis, DRB1 alleles had the most associated TCRs; HLA-C alleles the fewest.

The donors gave bone marrow, and they were healthy. PCR involved 60 Vbeta and 13 Jbeta primers. Measured with immunoSEQ multiplex PCR; TCRdb has only the in-frame clones, and not every one. The sample holds tens of thousands of clones, under 85% seen once. The genes are TRBV5-1 and TRBJ1-1, with 7 bases lining up with TRBD1. The origin of this receptor is a woman in her thirties in good health and CMV-seronegative. The specimen was PBMCs. The CDR3 loop reads CASSFQGDTEAFF. The CDR3 DNA sequence: TGCGCCAGCAGCTTTCAGGGGGACACTGAAGCTTTCTTT.